The T cell receptor beta chain under discussion was sequenced for a study of blood T cell repertoires in COVID-19. In the study overall: Material from acute and convalescent COVID-19 was sourced from the United States, Italy and Spain. Sources were T cells, B-cell-depleted T cells, or PBMCs; the material itself was cDNA or gDNA.

This clone has a handful of counts. Trimming pared 8 bases from V and 7 bases from J, leaving 12 bases between. CDR1 is SNHLY, CDR2 FYNNEI, per germline. This CDR3 contains 13 residues. Original processing methods: Nucleated cell counts were estimated from reference gene primer amplification. Assay: immunoSEQ multiplex PCR; the TCRdb copy retains only in-frame clones and omits some. That table furnishes V, J and clone size, whereas the DNA furnished D and trimming. The data contain roughly 240,000 clones, 65% to 90% of them singletons. The origin of this receptor is a man in his forties or fifties who had recovered from COVID-19. The sequenced sample was peripheral blood. The chain couples TRBV2 to TRBJ1-6; TRBD1 is a possible D gene (6 bases). CDR3 bases: TGTGCCAGCGCAGGGGAAGTAAATTCACCCCTCCACTTT. Its translation is CASAGEVNSPLHF.